The subject of this entry is one T cell receptor beta chain. This clonotype occurred many times. Its binding antigen is unknown. No much larger clone exists at a distance of one base, and base qualities are not known. Libraries of naive CD8 T cells were generated from about 20,000 to 1,000,000 sorted cells, with 10%, 30% or 50% of the purified RNA used. Naive CD8 T cells were FACS-sorted as CD8+CD4-CCR7+CD45RA+ on a BD FACSAria II into RLT Plus buffer. To test detection sensitivity, Jurkat RNA equal to ten TCR copies was added to samples of about 18,000-1,100,000 naive CD8 T cells. Enrichment of CD8 T cells was done with RosetteSep CD8+ T Cell Enrichment Cocktail plus Ficoll-Paque, and ACK red cell lysis came afterward. Libraries came from PCR. Instrument used: NextSeq 500. Bulk TCR libraries were prepared as previously described, using TCR primers listed in Table S5. Purification of total RNA was performed with the Qiagen AllPrep DNA/RNA kit. Reads from multiple sequencing runs of the same library were pooled before analysis. On the authors' methods: Reads were retained only if the reads had an exact TCR constant sequence, and the retained reads were trimmed to 150 nt and grouped according to their 12-nt molecular barcodes. Reads inside each barcode group were sub-clustered using a 15% Levenshtein threshold, and a quality-weighted consensus sequence was constructed for each RNA molecule. Non-functional sequences were excluded, and lower-count sequences lying one edit away from another sequence were also excluded. Based on a fit of two negative binomial distributions, barcode sub-clusters having less than 20% of the maximum read count were discarded. The public reads were reprocessed in TCRdb via fastp at Q25 and MiXCR, keeping in-frame beta chains. Rows are unified per CDR3 protein, each entry keeping the most common DNA and genes. These V and J calls originate from TCRdb's pipeline instead of the authors' own analysis. This sample holds some 320,000 distinct CDR3 sequences; roughly a quarter were observed only once. The ten largest clones take up 0.65% to 0.95% of the sample.

This sample is drawn from a study of molecular identifiers for immune sequencing clone quantification (dated 2018 in TCRdb). Broadly, across the study: For a replicate experiment, RNA from approximately 20,000 or 100,000 naive CD8 T cells was divided into five aliquots, and four of the five aliquots were sequenced. The study was a methods study using CD8 T cells to benchmark molecular-identifier clustering-based TCR repertoire sequencing (MIDCIRS) and TCR RNA copy counting. Results the study describes overall, beyond this receptor: In CMV-specific effector cells, clones with more than 20 RNA copies contained over 98% of molecules, whereas in naive cells such clones contained under 1% of molecules. When barcode sub-clustering was not used, chimeric consensus sequences inflated TCR diversity, with chimeras reaching as high as 47%. Modeling indicated approximately 3.2 TCR RNA copies recovered per cell, compared with 9 to 10 by digital PCR, which implies a capture efficiency of approximately 30%. Even against a background of around 950,000 naive CD8 T cells, spiked-in Jurkat TCR RNA amounting to a single cell's worth was reported to be detectable. Spiked-in Jurkat TCR RNA (around 9 copies' worth), which is not part of the donor repertoire, was contained in the naive libraries. Highly expanded clone sizes could be underestimated because identical TCR molecules may share a barcode.

The CDR3 covers 15 residues, taking in both the cysteine and the phenylalanine. The CDR3 DNA has 45 bases and is translated from base 1. For CDR1 and CDR2, the germline V gene lists MNHEY and SVGAGI. Trimming removed 5 bases from V and 3 bases from J; the gene matches leave 3 bases unexplained. The source is a human donor in good health. Some libraries in this study had Jurkat cell RNA spiked in. Sample: naive CD8+ T cells from blood, with Jurkat cell RNA spiked in. The sample's cell subset or site, from its label and the paper: FACS-sorted CD8+CD4-CCR7+CD45RA+ naive T cells. In this chain, TRBV6-5 is recombined with TRBJ2-5, with 13 bases aligning to TRBD2. The encoded CDR3 is CASSEGLAGEETQYF. The nucleotide sequence is TGTGCCAGCAGTGAAGGACTAGCGGGAGAAGAGACCCAGTACTTC.